The following is a T cell receptor (beta chain) sequence with its context. Germline V gene lookup returns CDR1 SGHKS and CDR2 YYEKEE (reference sequence). Trimming shortened V by 0 bases and J by 4 bases, and 11 bases separated the two germline ends. This CDR3 has 14 amino acids. In the study's own analysis: The authors estimated nucleated cell counts from reference gene primer amplification. Profiled with immunoSEQ multiplex PCR; TCRdb holds only in-frame clones, not every one. The V and J calls and clone size were taken over from that table, and D and trimming were inferred from the DNA. Among over 200,000 clones listed, roughly 87% were seen once. The data were taken from a study of blood T cell repertoires in COVID-19. Turning to the study itself: Spain, Italy and the United States supplied samples that represented acute and convalescent COVID-19. PBMCs, B-cell-depleted T cells, or T cells provided the cDNA or gDNA that made up the material.

This clonotype originated in a man in his forties with active or convalescent COVID-19. Input material: peripheral blood. The V gene is TRBV5-5, the J gene TRBJ2-7, with a possible D match to TRBD2 (5 bases). CDR3 bases: TGTGCCAGCAGCTTGGGCGGCACTAGATACGAGCAGTACTTC. Amino acid sequence: CASSLGGTRYEQYF.